This entry lists 18 T cell receptor beta chains sequenced from one sample in a study of CD8 T cells in ankylosing spondylitis. From the 5' RACE reads, TCRdb called clonotypes with MiXCR, one entry per CDR3 protein. The table includes 300,000 to 350,000 distinct CDR3 sequences, approximately 10% detected once. The sample consisted of blood, either unsorted or a sorted T cell fraction (not recorded which). The receptors come from a female donor with ankylosing spondylitis or in good health (not recorded which).

This clonotype has just a few counts. The conserved phenylalanine or tryptophan is not found at the CDR3 terminus, so this likely reflects a read error. No DNA is shown, since the ends of the CDR3 on it are uncertain; the CDR3 is the one TCRdb lists. This chain joins TRBV6-2 or TRBV6-3 and TRBJ2-1; the table gives TRBD1 as D, unverified against the DNA. The CDR3 spans 14 residues, counting both ends. In germline, CDR1 is MNHEY, CDR2 SVGEGT. CDR3 loop: CATFSLLNFQRGAI.

The chain couples TRBV5-5 to TRBJ2-5; 10 bases match TRBD1. The CDR3 has 15 residues. The germline V gene has CDR1 SGHKS and CDR2 YYEKEE (reference sequence). Losses at the gene ends were 2 bases for V and 5 bases for J; bases not matched to a gene: 6. The CDR3 nucleotides are TGTGCCAGCAGCTTACCGGGACAGGGGTGGGAGACCCAGTACTTC. Amino acid sequence: CASSLPGQGWETQYF.

The rearrangement joins TRBV30 to TRBJ1-1, with a tentative D call TRBD1 (5 bases). CDR3 size: 13 residues. The germline gives CDR1 GTSNPN, CDR2 SVGIG (reference sequence). Trimming removed 2 bases from V and 2 bases from J, with 9 bases in between. The CDR3 region is CAWSWGENTEAFF. The CDR3 DNA is TGTGCCTGGAGTTGGGGGGAAAACACTGAAGCTTTCTTT.

This clonotype was counted ten times or more. The chain combines TRBV12-3 or TRBV12-4 with TRBJ1-2; 12 positions agree with TRBD1. The CDR3 contains 14 residues. J lost 7 bases, V lost 6 bases, and 6 bases had no gene match. The CDR3 region has the DNA TGTGCCAGCAGGGGACAGGGGGCGAGGTCTGGCTACACCTTC. It encodes CASRGQGARSGYTF.

This clonotype was observed many times. This chain joins TRBV7-2 and TRBJ1-5, with D possibly being TRBD1 (6 bases). V lost 2 bases, J lost 6 bases, and 11 bases lay in between. Germline-derived CDR1 and CDR2 are SGHTA and FQGNSA. The CDR3 spans 14 residues. DNA of the CDR3: TGTGCCAGCAGCTTAACGACAGGCAGTCAGCCCCAGCATTTT. Its translation is CASSLTTGSQPQHF.

This clonotype was recorded many times. The V call is TRBV28, the J call TRBJ2-1, with 7 bases aligning to TRBD1. The CDR3 has 14 residues. The ends lost 6 bases at V and 6 bases at J; junction bases unmatched: 8. Germline values: CDR1 MDHEN, CDR2 SYDVKM. The CDR3 loop is CASSLIRDSNEQFF. The CDR3 DNA is TGTGCCAGCAGCTTAATCCGGGACAGCAATGAGCAGTTCTTC.

The chain uses TRBV5-6 and TRBJ2-5, with D unresolved. Trimming removed 4 bases at V and 2 bases at J, with 12 bases between. The CDR3 is made up of 14 amino acids. In germline, CDR1 is SGHDT, CDR2 YYEEEE. The CDR3 loop reads CASSVSQIQETQYF. As DNA, the CDR3 is TGTGCCAGCAGCGTCTCGCAGATTCAAGAGACCCAGTACTTC.

In this sample, this clonotype turned up a few times. The rearrangement joins TRBV27 to TRBJ2-7; maybe TRBD2 (7 bases). Germline V gene sequence: CDR1 MNHEY, CDR2 SMNVEV (reference sequence). Deletions cut 8 bases from V and 2 bases from J, with 16 bases between. CDR3 length: 14 residues. This CDR3 reads CASSLGRDTYEQYF. CDR3 DNA sequence: TGTGCCAGCTCCCTTGGGAGGGACACCTACGAGCAGTACTTC.

About this clonotype: A much larger clone sits a single nucleotide away, making a read error possible. V gene TRBV12-3 or TRBV12-4 combines with J gene TRBJ2-1; no firm D call. The CDR3 consists of 14 residues. The CDR3 is CASSPSVSYNERFF. The CDR3, as DNA: TGTGCCAGCAGTCCTAGTGTCTCCTACAATGAGCGGTTCTTC.

This clonotype was found a few times. The rearrangement joins TRBV12-3 or TRBV12-4 to TRBJ1-1, with D perhaps TRBD1 (5 bases). Trimming pared 2 bases from V and 3 bases from J, leaving 16 bases between. This CDR3 has 16 residues. The CDR3 region is CASSLLGEGSDTEAFF. CDR3 nucleotides: TGTGCCAGCAGTTTATTGGGGGAAGGGAGCGACACTGAAGCTTTCTTT.

The chain carries TRBV29-1 and TRBJ2-1; maybe TRBD1 (5 bases). There are 11 residues in the CDR3. Germline V lookup: CDR1 SQVTM, CDR2 ANQGSEA. V was cut by 6 bases and J by 14 bases, with 17 bases left in between. This chain's CDR3 is CSVGASGNEFF. In DNA, the CDR3 is TGCAGCGTAGGGGCATCCGGAAACGAGTTCTTC.

This clonotype was seen a handful of times. The V gene is TRBV6-1, the J gene TRBJ1-1; D unresolved. V lost 9 bases to trimming and J lost 3 bases, with 14 bases between them. The CDR3 runs 13 residues. Germline CDR1 MNHNS, CDR2 SASEGT. The DNA of the CDR3 is TGTGCCAGTAATCAGGACTTACACACTGAAGCTTTCTTT. As protein: CASNQDLHTEAFF.

This clonotype showed up just a few times. J is TRBJ2-1 and V is TRBV19; D is undetermined. CDR1 is LNHDA and CDR2 is SQIVND in the germline V gene (reference sequence). V was pared by 3 bases and J by 0 bases, with 6 bases between. The length of the CDR3 is 14 residues. CDR3 loop: CASSILSSYNEQFF. In DNA form, the CDR3 reads TGTGCCAGTAGTATCCTGAGCTCCTACAATGAGCAGTTCTTC.

This clonotype was detected only a few times. This chain links TRBV15 with TRBJ2-3; a possible D gene is TRBD2 (6 bases). Germline V gene sequence: CDR1 LNHNV, CDR2 YYDKDF (reference sequence). The CDR3 covers 16 residues. Trimming took 3 bases from V and 1 from J, leaving 14 bases between them. CDR3 sequence: CATSSFSGGGTDTQYF. CDR3 bases: TGTGCCACCAGCAGTTTTAGCGGTGGGGGCACAGATACGCAGTATTTT.

The chain joins TRBV6-2 or TRBV6-3 to TRBJ1-1, with D uncertain. CDR1 is MNHEY, CDR2 SVGEGT, per germline. The CDR3 sequence is 14 residues long. V shed 2 bases and J shed 10 bases, with 17 bases lying between them. The CDR3 loop is CASSYAPELAGAFF. Here the CDR3 DNA reads TGTGCCAGCAGTTACGCCCCGGAACTGGCAGGAGCTTTCTTT.

Regarding this clonotype: Being one base from a much bigger clone, this may be a read error. CDR3 bases: TGTGCCAGCAGCTTAAAGGTTGCCGCCCTTAGGGAGCAGTACTTC. Translated, it gives CASSLKVAALREQYF. The chain uses TRBV7-9 and TRBJ2-7; the D is unclear. The CDR3 has 15 amino acids. Deletions cut 2 bases from V and 7 bases from J, with 18 bases between. Germline values: CDR1 SEHNR, CDR2 FQNEAQ (reference sequence).

V and J are TRBV5-1 and TRBJ2-3; the D is unclear. Trimming shortened V by 0 bases and J by 0 bases, and 11 bases separated the two germline ends. Germline values: CDR1 SGHRS, CDR2 YFSETQ. CDR3 length equals 16 residues. The CDR3 protein is CASSLGTTFSTDTQYF. The CDR3 bases are TGCGCCAGCAGCTTGGGGACCACCTTTAGCACAGATACGCAGTATTTT. The full variable domain, completed using reference TRBV5-1 and TRBJ2-3, is KAGVTQTPRYLIKTRGQQVTLSCSPISGHRSVSWYQQTPGQGLQFLFEYFSETQRNKGNFPGRFSGRQFSNSRSEMNVSTLELGDSALYLCASSLGTTFSTDTQYFGPGTRLTVL.

Many counts were recorded for this clonotype. The V call is TRBV20-1, the J call TRBJ1-5, with D possibly TRBD1 on 5 matching bases. Trimming took off 5 bases at V and 1 base at J, with 18 bases between the two ends. Germline assignment: CDR1 DFQATT and CDR2 SNEGSKA (reference sequence). The CDR3 has 16 amino acids. CDR3 residues: CSASWVGGESNQPQHF. The CDR3 nucleotides are TGCAGTGCTTCCTGGGTGGGGGGTGAGAGCAATCAGCCCCAGCATTTT.